This record covers a single T cell receptor beta chain. This specimen comes from a study of beta chain features in type 1 diabetes. What was sequenced were expressed TCRB transcripts, since all of the isolated RNA had been reverse transcribed. Sequenced by immunoSEQ multiplex PCR; TCRdb stores in-frame clones only, minus some. Altogether about 200,000 clones are present, about 11% being singletons, with the ten largest covering approximately 1.3%. Material: central memory CD4+ T cells from blood. This receptor was taken from a man aged 18 to 29 in good health.

Here the CDR3 DNA reads TGCGCCAGCAGCCAAGAATCCGGATACGAGCAGTACTTC. It encodes CASSQESGYEQYF. The chain couples TRBV4-1 to TRBJ2-7; D is uncertain. Germline V gives CDR1 MGHRA, CDR2 YSYEKL. Trimming took 0 bases from V and 4 from J, leaving 7 bases between them. The CDR3 loop spans 13 amino acids.